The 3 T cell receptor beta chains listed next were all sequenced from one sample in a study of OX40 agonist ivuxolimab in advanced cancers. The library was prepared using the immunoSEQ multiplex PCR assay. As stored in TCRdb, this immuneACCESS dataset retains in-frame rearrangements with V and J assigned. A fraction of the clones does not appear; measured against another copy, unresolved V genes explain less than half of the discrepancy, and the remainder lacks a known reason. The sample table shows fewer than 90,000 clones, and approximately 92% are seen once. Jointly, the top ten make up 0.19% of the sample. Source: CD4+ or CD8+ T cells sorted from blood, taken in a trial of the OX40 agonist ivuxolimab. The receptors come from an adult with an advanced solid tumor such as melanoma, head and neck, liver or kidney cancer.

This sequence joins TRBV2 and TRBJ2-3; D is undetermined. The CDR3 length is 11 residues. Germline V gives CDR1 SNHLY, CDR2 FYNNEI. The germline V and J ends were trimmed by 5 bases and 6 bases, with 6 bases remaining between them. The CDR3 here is CASSPVDTQYF. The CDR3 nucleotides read TGTGCCAGCAGTCCCGTGGATACGCAGTATTTT.

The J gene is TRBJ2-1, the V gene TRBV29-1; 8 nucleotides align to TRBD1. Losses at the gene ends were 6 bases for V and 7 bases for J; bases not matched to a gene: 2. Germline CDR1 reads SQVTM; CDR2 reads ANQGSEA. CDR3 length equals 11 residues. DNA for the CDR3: TGCAGCGTGGACAGGGTTAATGAGCAGTTCTTC. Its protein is CSVDRVNEQFF.

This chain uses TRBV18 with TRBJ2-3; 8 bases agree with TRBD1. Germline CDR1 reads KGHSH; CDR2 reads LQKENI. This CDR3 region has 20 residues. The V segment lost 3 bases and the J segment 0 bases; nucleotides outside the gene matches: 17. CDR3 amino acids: CASSPTRQGTSVFSTDTQYF. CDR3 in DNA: TGTGCCAGCTCACCGACCCGACAGGGGACCTCCGTTTTTAGCACAGATACGCAGTATTTT.